This TCR beta chain was retrieved from a study of blood T cell repertoires in COVID-19. About the study: PBMCs, B-cell-depleted T cells, or T cells provided the cDNA or gDNA that made up the material.

The CDR3 covers 16 residues. Germline V gene lookup returns CDR1 SGHDT and CDR2 YYEEEE. Trimming shortened V by 3 bases and J by 0 bases, and 14 bases separated the two germline ends. Original processing methods: By means of reference gene primer amplification, nucleated cell counts were estimated. Here immunoSEQ multiplex PCR was the method, and the copy in TCRdb shows in-frame clones only, minus some. The V and J calls and the clone size are those of that table, but D and trimming were determined from the DNA. The sample includes hundreds of thousands of clones, 70% to 90% of them seen just once. Participant-reported clinical history was the basis for cohort assignment. In Cohort 3, a recovered donor had either two negative PCRs, clearance, or symptom resolution.

This clonotype originated in a woman between 55 and 75 years old who had recovered from COVID-19. This chain links TRBV5-6 with TRBJ2-3, with D unresolved. Sequencing was performed on PBMCs or T cells enriched from blood (not recorded which). The CDR3 nucleotides read TGTGCCAGCAGCTATGACCGAGGCCCTAGCACAGATACGCAGTATTTT. It codes for CASSYDRGPSTDTQYF.